The 11 T cell receptor beta chains in this list originate from one sample, sequenced in a study of shared clonotypes between healthy human individuals. The data were produced by immunoSEQ multiplex PCR, yet TCRdb's version contains in-frame clones alone and is incomplete. The profile shows about half a million clones, over 75% of them singletons. Sequencing was performed on PBMCs. The receptors originated from a middle-aged woman in good health. Some clones in this sample may be carry-over from other donors' samples.

In this sample, this clone turned up once. V usage is TRBV11-2 and J usage is TRBJ2-7; D is perhaps TRBD2 (6 bases). The V gene's germline CDR1 is SGHAT and CDR2 FQNNGV. The length of the CDR3 is 14 residues. V lost 5 bases, J lost 4 bases, and 15 bases lay in between. The CDR3 region is CASSPLRGSYEQYF. CDR3 DNA: TGTGCCAGCAGCCCCCTCCGGGGGAGTTACGAGCAGTACTTC.

This clone was detected many times. V usage is TRBV9 and J usage is TRBJ2-1; the D is unclear. The germline V gene encodes CDR1 SGDLS and CDR2 YYNGEE. The CDR3 runs to 14 residues. The germline V and J ends were trimmed by 0 bases and 7 bases, with 11 bases remaining between them. The CDR3 nucleotides are TGTGCCAGCAGCGTAGGGGTCGGGTGGAATGAGCAGTTCTTC. Its protein product is CASSVGVGWNEQFF.

On this clone itself: This likely traces to a read error, being one base from a far larger clone. V gene TRBV7-9 combines with J gene TRBJ1-1; D gene unclear. The CDR3 loop spans 12 amino acids. Germline CDR1 SEHNR, CDR2 FQNEAQ (reference sequence). The CDR3 loop is CASSLANTEALF. The DNA for the CDR3 is TGTGCCAGCAGCTTAGCCAACACTGAAGCTTTATTT.

This clone has a count of ten or more. This CDR3 is also generated by other DNA sequences in the sample. This chain uses TRBV5-1 with TRBJ2-5; unclear D gene. This CDR3 has 14 amino acids. Trimming pared 2 bases from V and 2 bases from J, leaving 10 bases between. Germline V CDR1 and CDR2: SGHRS, YFSETQ. This CDR3 is CASSFLPEQETQYF. Written as DNA, the CDR3 is TGCGCCAGCAGCTTTTTGCCGGAACAAGAGACCCAGTACTTC.

This clone has only a few counts. V and J are TRBV2 and TRBJ1-2, with D possibly TRBD1 on 5 matching bases. Looked up from germline, CDR1 is SNHLY and CDR2 is FYNNEI. The ends were cut back, 4 bases at V and 6 bases at J, with 15 bases in the middle. The CDR3 extends over 14 amino acids. The CDR3 region has the DNA TGTGCCAGCAGTGGGACACGGGGTAGGGATGGCTACACCTTC. It yields the protein CASSGTRGRDGYTF.

CDR3 in amino acids: CASSGPDFVSYGYTF. CDR3 coding DNA: TGTGCCAGCAGCGGACCGGACTTTGTTTCCTATGGCTACACCTTC. The chain carries TRBV7-8 and TRBJ1-2, with D hard to call. V gave up 5 bases and J gave up 4 bases, with 17 bases separating them. Germline assignment: CDR1 SGHVS and CDR2 FQNEAQ. The length of the CDR3 is 15 residues.

Of note for this clone: Other DNA sequences in this sample translate to the same CDR3. The gene calls are TRBV30 and TRBJ1-1, with D unclear. Looked up from germline, CDR1 is GTSNPN and CDR2 is SVGIG (reference sequence). The CDR3 is 14 amino acids. CDR3 sequence reads: CARSVRGINTEAFF. The DNA of the CDR3 is TGTGCACGGAGTGTGAGAGGGATAAACACTGAAGCTTTCTTT. Together with reference TRBV30 and TRBJ1-1, the CDR3 gives the full variable domain: SQTIHQWPATLVQPVGSPLSLECTVEGTSNPNLYWYRQAAGRGLQLLFYSVGIGQISSEVPQNLSASRPQDRQFILSSKKLLLSDSGFYLCARSVRGINTEAFFGQGTRLTVV.

The chain has TRBV19 and TRBJ2-5; 13 bases line up with TRBD2. V gave up 5 bases and J gave up 5 bases; unmatched junction bases: 8. This CDR3 contains 16 residues. The germline V gene encodes CDR1 LNHDA and CDR2 SQIVND (reference sequence). CDR3 in DNA: TGTGCCAGTAGTGCTGGACTAGCGGGAGAATATGAGACCCAGTACTTC. Translating gives CASSAGLAGEYETQYF.

The chain combines TRBV18 with TRBJ2-2; TRBD2 is a possible D gene (5 bases). V lost 6 bases and J 0 bases, leaving 14 bases between the germline ends. The germline gives CDR1 KGHSH, CDR2 LQKENI. This CDR3 spans 16 amino acids. The CDR3 DNA sequence: TGTGCCAGCTCCCCAGAGGGCCTAGCGAACACCGGGGAGCTGTTTTTT. This gives the protein CASSPEGLANTGELFF.

J is TRBJ1-4 and V is TRBV15, with D possibly TRBD1 on 5 matching bases. Germline CDR1 is LNHNV and CDR2 is YYDKDF (reference sequence). This CDR3 has 12 residues. The V and J ends lost 6 bases and 8 bases respectively, with 10 bases between them. CDR3 bases: TGTGCCACCAGGGGGCTGGGGGAAAAACTGTTTTTT. Translated, it gives CATRGLGEKLFF.

The chain recombines TRBV5-1 with TRBJ2-7, with D unresolved. The V and J ends lost 2 bases and 2 bases respectively, with 17 bases between them. Per germline, CDR1 SGHRS and CDR2 YFSETQ. CDR3 length equals 16 residues. CDR3 DNA sequence: TGCGCCAGCAGCTTTTCGAGTAACCCCGCCGCCTACGAGCAGTACTTC. It is translated as CASSFSSNPAAYEQYF.